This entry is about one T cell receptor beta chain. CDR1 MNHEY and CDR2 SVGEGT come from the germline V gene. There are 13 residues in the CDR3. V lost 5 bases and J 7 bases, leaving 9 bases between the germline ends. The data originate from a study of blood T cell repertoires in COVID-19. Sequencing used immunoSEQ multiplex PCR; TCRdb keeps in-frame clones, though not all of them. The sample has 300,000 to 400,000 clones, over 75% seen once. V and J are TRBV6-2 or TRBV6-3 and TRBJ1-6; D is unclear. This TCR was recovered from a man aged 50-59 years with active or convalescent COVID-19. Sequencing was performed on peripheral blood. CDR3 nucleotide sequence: TGTGCCAGCAGTCCCCTGGGCAATTCACCCCTCCACTTT. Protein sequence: CASSPLGNSPLHF.